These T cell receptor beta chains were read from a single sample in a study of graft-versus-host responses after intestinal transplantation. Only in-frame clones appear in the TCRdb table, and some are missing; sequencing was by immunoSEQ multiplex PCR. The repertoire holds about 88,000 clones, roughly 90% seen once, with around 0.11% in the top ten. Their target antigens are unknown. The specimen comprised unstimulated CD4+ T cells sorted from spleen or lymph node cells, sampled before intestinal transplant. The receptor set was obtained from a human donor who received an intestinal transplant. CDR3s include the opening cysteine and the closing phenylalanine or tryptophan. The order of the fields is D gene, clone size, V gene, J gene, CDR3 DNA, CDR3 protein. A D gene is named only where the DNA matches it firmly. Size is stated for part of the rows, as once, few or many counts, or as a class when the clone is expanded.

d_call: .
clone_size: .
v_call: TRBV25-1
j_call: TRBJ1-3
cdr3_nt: TGTGCCAGCAGTGAATACGGGGACTCTGGAAACACCATATATTTT
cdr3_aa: CASSEYGDSGNTIYF

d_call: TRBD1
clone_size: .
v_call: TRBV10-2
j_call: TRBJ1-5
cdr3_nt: TGCGCCAGCAGATCCGGGACAGGGGCTGGTCAGCCCCAGCATTTT
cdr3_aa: CASRSGTGAGQPQHF

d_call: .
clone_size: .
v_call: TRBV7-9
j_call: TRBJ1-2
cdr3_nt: TGTGCCAGCAGCTTAGTTGGGGGGATCTATGGCTACACCTTC
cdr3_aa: CASSLVGGIYGYTF

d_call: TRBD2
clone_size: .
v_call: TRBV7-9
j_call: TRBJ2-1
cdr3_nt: TGTGCCAGCAGTGGTCGGGGGGGCCGTGAGCAGTTCTTC
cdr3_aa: CASSGRGGREQFF

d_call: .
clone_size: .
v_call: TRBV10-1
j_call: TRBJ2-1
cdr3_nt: TGCGCCAGCAGTGATAGCGTTTGGGGAGAGCAGTTCTTC
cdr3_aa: CASSDSVWGEQFF

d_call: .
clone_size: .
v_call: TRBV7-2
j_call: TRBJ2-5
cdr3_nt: TGTGCCAGCAGCTGGGAGCGGCCCGGGGGTTCCCAGTACTTC
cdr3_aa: CASSWERPGGSQYF

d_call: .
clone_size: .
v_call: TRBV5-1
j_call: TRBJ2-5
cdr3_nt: TGCGCCAGCAGCTTGTTCAGTCAAGAGACCCAGTACTTC
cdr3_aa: CASSLFSQETQYF

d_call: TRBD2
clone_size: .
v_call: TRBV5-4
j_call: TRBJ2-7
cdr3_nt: TGTGCCAGCAGCTTGGCTGGGACTAGCATGGACGAGCAGTACTTC
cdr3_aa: CASSLAGTSMDEQYF

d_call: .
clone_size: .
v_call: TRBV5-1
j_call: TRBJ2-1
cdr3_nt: TGCGCCAGCAGCTTGGCGGGTCCTACCTACAATGAGCAGTTCTTC
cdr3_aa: CASSLAGPTYNEQFF

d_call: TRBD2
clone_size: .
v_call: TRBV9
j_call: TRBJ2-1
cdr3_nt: TGTGCCAGCAGCGGACTAGCGGGGGGGGCTTATGAGCAGTTCTTC
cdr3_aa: CASSGLAGGAYEQFF

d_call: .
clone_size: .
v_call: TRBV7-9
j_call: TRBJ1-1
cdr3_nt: TGTGCCAGCAGGTCACAGGGAGGGGAGAAAAACACTGAAGCTTTCTTT
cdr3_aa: CASRSQGGEKNTEAFF

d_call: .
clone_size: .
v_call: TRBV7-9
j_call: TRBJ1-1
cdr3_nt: TGTGCCAGCAGCTTATTAGAACTGAACACTGAAGCTTTCTTT
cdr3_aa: CASSLLELNTEAFF

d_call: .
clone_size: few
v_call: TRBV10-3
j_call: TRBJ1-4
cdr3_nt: TGTGCCAGCGGACAGACGGCTAATGAAAAACTGTTTTTT
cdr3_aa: CASGQTANEKLFF

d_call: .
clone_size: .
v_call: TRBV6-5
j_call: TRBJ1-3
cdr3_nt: TGTGCCAGCAGTTTTTTCGGCTCTGGAAACACCATATATTTT
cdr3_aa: CASSFFGSGNTIYF

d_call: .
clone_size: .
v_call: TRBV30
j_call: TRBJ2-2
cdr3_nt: TGTGCCTGGACCCCCAGGCATGCGAACACCGGGGAGCTGTTTTTT
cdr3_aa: CAWTPRHANTGELFF

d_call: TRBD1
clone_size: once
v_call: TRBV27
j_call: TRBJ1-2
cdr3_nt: TGTGCCAGCAGTCAGGGACAGGCGTACTATGGCTACACCTTC
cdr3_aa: CASSQGQAYYGYTF

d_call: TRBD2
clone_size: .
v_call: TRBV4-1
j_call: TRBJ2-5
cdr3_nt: TGCGCCAGCAGCGAAACTAGCGGGGGTCTACAAGAGACCCAGTACTTC
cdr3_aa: CASSETSGGLQETQYF

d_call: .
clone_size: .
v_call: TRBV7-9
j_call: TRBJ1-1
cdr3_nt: TGTGCCAGCAGCCCCCATGACAGCGCGAACACTGAAGCTTTCTTT
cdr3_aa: CASSPHDSANTEAFF

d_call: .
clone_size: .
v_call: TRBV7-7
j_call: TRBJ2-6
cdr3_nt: TGTGCTAGCAGCTTAGGAGGGACTGGGGCCAACGTCCTGACTTTC
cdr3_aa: CASSLGGTGANVLTF

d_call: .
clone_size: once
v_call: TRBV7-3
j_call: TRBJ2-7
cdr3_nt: TGTGCCAGCAGCTTAGTGTCAGGGGTGGGCTACGAGCAGTACTTC
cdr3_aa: CASSLVSGVGYEQYF

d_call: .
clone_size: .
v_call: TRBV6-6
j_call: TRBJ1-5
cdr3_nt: TGTGCCAGCATGGGACGGGGGGATCAGCCCCAGCATTTT
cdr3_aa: CASMGRGDQPQHF

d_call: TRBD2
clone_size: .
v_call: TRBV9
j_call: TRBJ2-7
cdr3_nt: TGTGCCAGCAGCGTAGGGGGAGGGTGGACTCGCGAGCAGTACTTC
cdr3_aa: CASSVGGGWTREQYF

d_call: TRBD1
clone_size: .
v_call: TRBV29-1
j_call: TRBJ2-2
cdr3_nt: TGCAGCGTTGCCACAGGGGGCCCGAACACCGGGGAGCTGTTTTTT
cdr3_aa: CSVATGGPNTGELFF

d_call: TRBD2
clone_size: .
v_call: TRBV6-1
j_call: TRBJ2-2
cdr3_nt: TGTGCCAGCCATAGACTAGCGGTGAACACCGGGGAGCTGTTTTTT
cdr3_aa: CASHRLAVNTGELFF

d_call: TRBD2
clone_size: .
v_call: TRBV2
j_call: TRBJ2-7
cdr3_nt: TGTGCCAGCGGACAGGCTAGCGGGGGTCACGAGCAGTACTTC
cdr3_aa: CASGQASGGHEQYF

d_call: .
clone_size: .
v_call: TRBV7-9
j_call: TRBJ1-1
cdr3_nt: TGTGCCAGCAGCTTAGCGGCGGGAGCCCCTGAAGCTTTCTTT
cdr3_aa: CASSLAAGAPEAFF

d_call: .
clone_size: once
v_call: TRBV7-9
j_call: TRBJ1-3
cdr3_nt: TGTGCCAGCAGTGAGGGTGCCCCTGGAAACACCATATATTTT
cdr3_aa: CASSEGAPGNTIYF

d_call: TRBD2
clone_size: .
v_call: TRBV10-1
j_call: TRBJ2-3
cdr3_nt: TGCGCCAGCAGTTTTGGCGCGGGGGCAGATACGCAGTATTTT
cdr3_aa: CASSFGAGADTQYF

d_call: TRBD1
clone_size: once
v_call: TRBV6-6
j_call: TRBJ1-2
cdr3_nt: TGTGCCAGCAGTTACGGGACAGGGGGAAATGGTGGCTACACCTTC
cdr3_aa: CASSYGTGGNGGYTF

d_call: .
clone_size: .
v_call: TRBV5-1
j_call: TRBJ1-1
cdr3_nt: TGCGCCAGCAGCCCCAGGGTGGCGAACACTGAAGCTTTCTTT
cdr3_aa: CASSPRVANTEAFF

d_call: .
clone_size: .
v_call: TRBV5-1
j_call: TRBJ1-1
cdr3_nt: TGCGCCAGCAGCTCGGGGAGGGACACTGAAGCTTTCTTT
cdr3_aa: CASSSGRDTEAFF

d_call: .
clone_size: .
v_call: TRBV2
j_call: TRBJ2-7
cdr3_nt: TGTGCCAGCAGGGGGCCCTCCTACGAGCAGTACTTC
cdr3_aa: CASRGPSYEQYF

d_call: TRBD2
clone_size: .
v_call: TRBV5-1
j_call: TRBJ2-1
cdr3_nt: TGCGCCAGCAGCTTTACGGGGGGGTTCAATGAGCAGTTCTTC
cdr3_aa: CASSFTGGFNEQFF

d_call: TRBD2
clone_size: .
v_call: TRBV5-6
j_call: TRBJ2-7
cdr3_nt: TGTGCCAGCAGCTCTCAGCGGGGGACTTACGAGCAGTACTTC
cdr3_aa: CASSSQRGTYEQYF

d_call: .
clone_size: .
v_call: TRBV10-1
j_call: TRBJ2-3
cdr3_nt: TGCGCCAGCAGTGGTGTGGGGCTCACAGATACGCAGTATTTT
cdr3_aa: CASSGVGLTDTQYF

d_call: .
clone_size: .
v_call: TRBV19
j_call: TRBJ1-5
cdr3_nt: TGTGCCAGTAAAAGGGAGGCCGTGAGCAATCAGCCCCAGCATTTT
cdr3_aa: CASKREAVSNQPQHF

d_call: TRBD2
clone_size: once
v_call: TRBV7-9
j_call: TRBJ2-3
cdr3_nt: TGTGCCAGCAGTACTACGGGGGGGCCGGATACGCAGTATTTT
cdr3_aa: CASSTTGGPDTQYF

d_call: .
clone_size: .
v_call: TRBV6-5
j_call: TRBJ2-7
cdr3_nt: TGTGCCAGCAGTGCACAGGGCTACGAGCAGTACTTC
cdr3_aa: CASSAQGYEQYF

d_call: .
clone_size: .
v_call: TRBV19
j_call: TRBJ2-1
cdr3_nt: TGTGCCAGTAGAGTGACAGCCCACTCCTACAATGAGCAGTTCTTC
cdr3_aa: CASRVTAHSYNEQFF

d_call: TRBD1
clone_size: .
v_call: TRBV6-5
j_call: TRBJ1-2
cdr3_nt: TGTGCCAGCAGGAGGGCAGGGGGCTTGGGCTATGGCTACACCTTC
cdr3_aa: CASRRAGGLGYGYTF

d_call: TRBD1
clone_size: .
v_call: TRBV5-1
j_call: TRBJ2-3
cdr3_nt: TGCGCCAGCAGCTGGGGGACAGTTTTCCTTAGCACAGATACGCAGTATTTT
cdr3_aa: CASSWGTVFLSTDTQYF

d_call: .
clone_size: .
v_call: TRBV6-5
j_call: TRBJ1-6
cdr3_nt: TGTGCCAGCAGTTACGAGGTGGGACCCCTCCACTTT
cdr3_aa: CASSYEVGPLHF

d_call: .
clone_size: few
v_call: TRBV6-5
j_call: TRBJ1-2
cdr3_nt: TGTGCCAGCAGTTACTCGTCCGGAGCTTCCTATGGCTACACCTTC
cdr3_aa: CASSYSSGASYGYTF

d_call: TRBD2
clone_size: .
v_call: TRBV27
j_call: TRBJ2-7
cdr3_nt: TGTGCCAGCAGTCCACTAGCGGGGGGCTACGAGCAGTACTTC
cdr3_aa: CASSPLAGGYEQYF

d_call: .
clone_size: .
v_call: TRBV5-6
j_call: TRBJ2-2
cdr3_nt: TGTGCCAGCAGCTCAAACGGCGCTCATCCCGGGGTCGGGGAGCTGTTTTTT
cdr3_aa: CASSSNGAHPGVGELFF

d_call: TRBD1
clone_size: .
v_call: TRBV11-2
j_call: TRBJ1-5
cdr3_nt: TGTGCCAGCAGCCAAACAATGACAGGGGATCAGCCCCAGCATTTT
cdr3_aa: CASSQTMTGDQPQHF

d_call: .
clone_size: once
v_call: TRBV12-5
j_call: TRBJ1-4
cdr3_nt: TGTGCTAGTGGTACCCGGACAGAAAAACTGTTTTTT
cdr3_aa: CASGTRTEKLFF

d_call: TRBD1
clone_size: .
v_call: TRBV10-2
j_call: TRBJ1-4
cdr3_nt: TGCGCCAGCAGATCCGGGACAGCTAATGAAAAACTGTTTTTT
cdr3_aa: CASRSGTANEKLFF

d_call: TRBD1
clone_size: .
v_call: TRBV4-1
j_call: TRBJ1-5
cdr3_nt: TGCGCCAGCAGCCAAGGGACAGGGTCGGGCAATCAGCCCCAGCATTTT
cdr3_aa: CASSQGTGSGNQPQHF